The 23 T cell receptor beta chains listed next were all sequenced from one sample in a study of cytomegalovirus exposure and HLA in healthy donors. Primers included in the PCR were 60 Vbeta and 13 Jbeta primers. The data were produced by immunoSEQ multiplex PCR, yet TCRdb's version contains in-frame clones alone and is incomplete. This table has approximately 100,000 clones, about 68% appearing once. The sequencing input was PBMCs. These receptor sequences come from a man aged 25-40 years in good health and CMV-seropositive.

This clone showed up just a few times. Mismatch with germline at one junction end may stem from a read error. The J gene is TRBJ2-2, the V gene TRBV6-5, with D hard to call. CDR1 MNHEY and CDR2 SVGAGI come from the germline V gene. The CDR3 spans 13 residues. In DNA form, the CDR3 reads TGTGCCAGCAGTTACTCTGCGCAGGCCCTCCGAGTTTTT. Protein product: CASSYSAQALRVF.

This chain connects TRBV5-1 to TRBJ1-2; D is possibly TRBD1 (6 bases). Germline V gene sequence: CDR1 SGHRS, CDR2 YFSETQ. Trimming left V 6 bases short and J 4 bases short, with 16 bases between. The CDR3 runs 14 residues. Here the CDR3 reads CASTPTGTLYGYTF. The CDR3 DNA is TGCGCCAGCACTCCTACAGGGACCCTCTATGGCTACACCTTC.

This clone turned up a few times. V gene TRBV19 combines with J gene TRBJ2-7, with D possibly matching TRBD1 (5 bases). The germline V and J ends were trimmed by 3 bases and 5 bases, with 11 bases remaining between them. The CDR3 consists of 13 residues. The germline CDR1 and CDR2 sequences are LNHDA and SQIVND (reference sequence). The CDR3: CASSISRADEQYF. In nucleotides, the CDR3 is TGTGCCAGTAGTATTAGCAGGGCGGACGAGCAGTACTTC.

CDR3 in amino acids: CASPKGTGVFNEQFF. In DNA, the CDR3 is TGTGCCAGCCCTAAAGGGACAGGGGTTTTCAATGAGCAGTTCTTC. The V gene is TRBV6-4, the J gene TRBJ2-1; 10 bases are shared with TRBD1. CDR1 is MRHNA, CDR2 SNTAGT, per germline. This CDR3 comprises 15 residues. Trimming cost V 8 bases and J 6 bases; bases outside gene matches: 10.

The chain employs TRBV21-1 and TRBJ1-6. TRBV21-1 is shown as a pseudogene. The CDR3 contains 11 residues. This CDR3 reads CASRLSSPLHF. CDR3 coding DNA: TGTGCCAGCAGACTTAGTTCACCCCTCCACTTT.

The chain carries TRBV19 and TRBJ2-3; 12 bases are a match to TRBD2. The CDR3 contains 17 residues. Trimming removed 5 bases from V and 1 base from J; junction bases left unmatched: 7. Germline CDR1 is LNHDA and CDR2 is SQIVND (reference sequence). The CDR3 DNA sequence: TGTGCCAGTAGTCCAAAGCGACTAGCGGGGGGCACAGATACGCAGTATTTT. It specifies CASSPKRLAGGTDTQYF.

The rearrangement joins TRBV10-3 to TRBJ2-7; 12 nucleotides align to TRBD1. CDR1 and CDR2 from the germline V gene are ENHRY and SYGVKD. V shed 6 bases and J 4 bases; nucleotides not matched to a gene: 4. The CDR3 is made up of 14 amino acids. CDR3 sequence: CAIRGTGGRYEQYF. The DNA for the CDR3 is TGTGCCATCAGGGGGACAGGGGGCCGTTACGAGCAGTACTTC.

This clone came up once. The V call is TRBV4-1, the J call TRBJ2-7; D is possibly TRBD1 (5 bases). The CDR3 extends over 15 amino acids. Trimming pared 3 bases from V and 4 bases from J, leaving 16 bases between. Germline V gene sequence: CDR1 MGHRA, CDR2 YSYEKL. CDR3 region: CASSHFQGAGYEQYF. As DNA, the CDR3 is TGCGCCAGCAGCCATTTCCAGGGTGCCGGATACGAGCAGTACTTC.

This chain uses TRBV10-3 with TRBJ1-2; a possible D gene is TRBD1 (5 bases). Trimming took off 8 bases at V and 4 bases at J, with 11 bases between the two ends. The germline gives CDR1 ENHRY, CDR2 SYGVKD. This CDR3 spans 12 amino acids. CDR3 sequence reads: CAISAQVYGYTF. Here the CDR3 DNA reads TGTGCCATCTCAGCACAGGTCTATGGCTACACCTTC.

The gene calls are TRBV7-9 and TRBJ2-5, with 9 bases lining up with TRBD1. The trim removed 4 bases at V and 11 bases at J, leaving 14 bases unmatched. Germline values: CDR1 SEHNR, CDR2 FQNEAQ (reference sequence). CDR3 length: 15 residues. DNA for the CDR3: TGTGCCAGCAGCTCTCGACCGGACAGGGGTGGGGAGCAGTACTTC. This codes for CASSSRPDRGGEQYF.

This chain connects TRBV6-6 to TRBJ1-4; TRBD1 might be the D (5 bases). The V gene lost 4 bases and the J gene lost 2 bases, with 11 bases spanning the gap. Per germline, CDR1 MNHNY and CDR2 SVGAGI (reference sequence). The CDR3 consists of 15 residues. The CDR3 loop reads CASSSPRDTNEKLFF. The CDR3 bases are TGTGCCAGCAGTTCCCCCAGGGATACTAATGAAAAACTGTTTTTT.

This sequence joins TRBV4-1 and TRBJ2-7; TRBD2 matches 13 bases. This CDR3 contains 19 residues. J was trimmed by 3 bases and V by 0 bases; bases with no gene match: 11. Germline CDR1 MGHRA, CDR2 YSYEKL. CDR3 region: CASSQELLAGGMFFYEQYF. DNA of the CDR3: TGCGCCAGCAGCCAAGAATTACTAGCGGGGGGGATGTTTTTCTACGAGCAGTACTTC.

The chain links TRBV10-2 to TRBJ1-3; 8 bases fit TRBD1. Unmatched junction bases numbered 7, after V lost 5 bases and J lost 4 bases. CDR1 is WSHSY, CDR2 SAAADI, per germline. This CDR3 region has 15 residues. The CDR3 region is CASSLPGGSGNTIYF. The CDR3 region has the DNA TGCGCCAGCAGTCTCCCAGGGGGCTCAGGAAACACCATATATTTT.

The count of this clone is one. The gene calls are TRBV10-3 and TRBJ1-4; 9 nucleotides match TRBD1. Germline-derived CDR1 and CDR2 are ENHRY and SYGVKD. CDR3 length equals 14 residues. V dropped 0 bases and J dropped 8; count of bases not matched to a gene: 1. The DNA for the CDR3 is TGTGCCATCAGTGAGTCGACAGGGGGGGAAAAACTGTTTTTT. Translation: CAISESTGGEKLFF.

V usage is TRBV7-9 and J usage is TRBJ1-2, with 10 bases lining up with TRBD1. This CDR3 comprises 14 residues. The germline gives CDR1 SEHNR, CDR2 FQNEAQ (reference sequence). After removal of 5 bases from V and 6 bases from J, the junction contained 6 bases not matched to a gene. CDR3 DNA: TGTGCCAGCAGCCTTGGGACAGGGGATCATGGCTACACCTTC. The encoded protein is CASSLGTGDHGYTF.

J is TRBJ2-7 and V is TRBV5-1, with D hard to call. Per germline, CDR1 SGHRS and CDR2 YFSETQ. V lost 0 bases to trimming and J lost 6 bases, with 13 bases between them. The CDR3 extends over 14 amino acids. For the CDR3, the DNA is TGCGCCAGCAGCTTGGGGCGTAGCCCCCCCGAGCAGTACTTC. Translated: CASSLGRSPPEQYF.

The chain joins TRBV4-1 to TRBJ2-1; D gene ambiguous. V was shortened by 1 base and J by 3 bases, with 10 bases between the two germline ends. The CDR3 has 15 amino acids. Germline CDR1 reads MGHRA; CDR2 reads YSYEKL. The CDR3 spells CASSQGQILYNEQFF. The CDR3 nucleotides are TGCGCCAGCAGCCAAGGTCAGATCCTCTACAATGAGCAGTTCTTC.

The rearrangement links TRBV5-1 to TRBJ2-1; TRBD2 aligns across 7 bases. The germline V gene encodes CDR1 SGHRS and CDR2 YFSETQ. Losses at the gene ends were 0 bases for V and 8 bases for J; bases not matched to a gene: 5. This CDR3 spans 14 amino acids. The CDR3 is CASSLGGAGDEQFF. CDR3 nucleotide sequence: TGCGCCAGCAGCTTGGGAGGGGCGGGGGATGAGCAGTTCTTC. Full variable domain (rest looked up from reference TRBV5-1 and TRBJ2-1): KAGVTQTPRYLIKTRGQQVTLSCSPISGHRSVSWYQQTPGQGLQFLFEYFSETQRNKGNFPGRFSGRQFSNSRSEMNVSTLELGDSALYLCASSLGGAGDEQFFGPGTRLTVL.

The CDR3 loop is CAWSVTGIGGYTF. The CDR3 region has the DNA TGTGCCTGGAGTGTAACGGGTATCGGGGGCTACACCTTC. V and J are TRBV30 and TRBJ1-2; D gene ambiguous. V shed 0 bases and J shed 8 bases, with 13 bases lying between them. From germline, CDR1 is GTSNPN and CDR2 SVGIG (reference sequence). The CDR3 loop spans 13 amino acids. Full variable domain (missing parts from reference TRBV30 and TRBJ1-2): SQTIHQWPATLVQPVGSPLSLECTVEGTSNPNLYWYRQAAGRGLQLLFYSVGIGQISSEVPQNLSASRPQDRQFILSSKKLLLSDSGFYLCAWSVTGIGGYTFGSGTRLTVV.

The J gene is TRBJ1-6, the V gene TRBV5-5; D perhaps matches TRBD1 (5 bases). The CDR3 runs to 15 residues. The germline CDR1 and CDR2 sequences are SGHKS and YYEKEE (reference sequence). V lost 0 bases to trimming and J lost 10 bases, with 14 bases between them. CDR3: CASSLGLQGWSPLHF. The CDR3 region has the DNA TGTGCCAGCAGCTTGGGATTGCAGGGTTGGTCACCCCTCCACTTT.

This clone was found a few times. The V and J genes are TRBV5-1 and TRBJ2-1; D uncertain. The ends were cut back, 5 bases at V and 8 bases at J, with 14 bases in the middle. The CDR3 consists of 13 residues. CDR1 is SGHRS, CDR2 YFSETQ, per germline. As DNA, the CDR3 is TGCGCCAGCAGTCCTCCGGGTACCCATGAGCAGTTCTTC. Encoded protein: CASSPPGTHEQFF.

The V and J genes are TRBV6-6 and TRBJ2-7, with 10 bases lining up with TRBD1. The V segment lost 5 bases and the J segment 5 bases; nucleotides outside the gene matches: 9. CDR1 and CDR2 from the germline V gene are MNHNY and SVGAGI (reference sequence). The CDR3 consists of 15 residues. CDR3 DNA sequence: TGTGCCAGCAGTGTACCGGGACAGGGGTCCCACGAGCAGTACTTC. This sequence encodes CASSVPGQGSHEQYF.

The chain recombines TRBV5-1 with TRBJ2-7, with TRBD1 matching 8 bases. The junction had 8 bases not matched to a gene; V was cut back by 7 bases and J by 2 bases. This CDR3 contains 14 residues. Per germline, CDR1 SGHRS and CDR2 YFSETQ. The CDR3 DNA is TGCGCCAGCCGCGCCGGGACAGGAGCCTACGAGCAGTACTTC. Its protein is CASRAGTGAYEQYF.